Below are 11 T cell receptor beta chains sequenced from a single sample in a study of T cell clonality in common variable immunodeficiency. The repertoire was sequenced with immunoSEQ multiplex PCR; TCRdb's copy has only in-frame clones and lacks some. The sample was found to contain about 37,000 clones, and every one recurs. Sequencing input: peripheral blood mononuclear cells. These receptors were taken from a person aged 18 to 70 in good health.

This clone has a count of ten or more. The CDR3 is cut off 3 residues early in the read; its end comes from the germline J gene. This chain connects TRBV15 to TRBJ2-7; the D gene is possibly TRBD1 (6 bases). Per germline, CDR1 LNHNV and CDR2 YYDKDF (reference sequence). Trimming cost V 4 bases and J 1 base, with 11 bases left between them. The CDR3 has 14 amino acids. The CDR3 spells CATSIHRESYEQYF. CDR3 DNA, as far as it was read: TGTGCCACCAGCATACACAGGGAATCCTACGAG.

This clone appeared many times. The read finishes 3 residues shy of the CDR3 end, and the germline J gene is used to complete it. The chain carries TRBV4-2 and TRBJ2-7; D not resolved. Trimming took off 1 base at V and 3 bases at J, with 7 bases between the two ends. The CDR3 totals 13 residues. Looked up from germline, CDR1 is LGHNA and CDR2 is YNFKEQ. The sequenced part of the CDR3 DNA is TGTGCCAGCAGCCAAGCCGGGTTCTACGAG. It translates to CASSQAGFYE. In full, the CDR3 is CASSQAGFYEQYF.

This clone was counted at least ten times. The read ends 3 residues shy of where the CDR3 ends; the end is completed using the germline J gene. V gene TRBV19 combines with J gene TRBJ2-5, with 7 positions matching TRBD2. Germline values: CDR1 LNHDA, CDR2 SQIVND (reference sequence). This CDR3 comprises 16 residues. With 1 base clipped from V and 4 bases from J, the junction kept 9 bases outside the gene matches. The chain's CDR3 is CASSIGGRGGGETQYF. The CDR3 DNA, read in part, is TGTGCCAGTAGTATAGGCGGGAGAGGAGGTGGAGAGACC. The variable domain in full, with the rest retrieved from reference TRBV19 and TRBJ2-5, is DGGITQSPKYLFRKEGQNVTLSCEQNLNHDAMYWYRQDPGQGLRLIYYSQIVNDFQKGDIAEGYSVSREKKESFPLTVTSAQKNPTAFYLCASSIGGRGGGETQYFGPGTRLLVL.

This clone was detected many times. CDR3 DNA (partial): TGTGCCAGCAGGAGCGGGGGTAGCACAGATACG. Its translation is CASRSGGSTDT. The whole CDR3 region reads CASRSGGSTDTQYF. The chain couples TRBV5-4 to TRBJ2-3, with 8 positions matching TRBD2. The CDR3 goes on 3 residues after the read ends, and that part is filled in from the germline J gene. Germline V gene data show CDR1 as SGHNT and CDR2 as YYREEE (reference sequence). The junction had 2 bases not matched to a gene; V was cut back by 5 bases and J by 0 bases. The CDR3 contains 14 residues.

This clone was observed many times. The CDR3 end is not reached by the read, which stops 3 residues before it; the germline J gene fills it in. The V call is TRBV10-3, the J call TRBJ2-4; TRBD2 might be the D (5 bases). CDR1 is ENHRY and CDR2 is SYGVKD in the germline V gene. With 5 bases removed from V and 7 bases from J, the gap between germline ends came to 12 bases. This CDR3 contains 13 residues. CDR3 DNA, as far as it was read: TGTGCCATCAGTTGGTCCGGGGAGAACATT. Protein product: CAISWSGENI. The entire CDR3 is CAISWSGENIQYF.

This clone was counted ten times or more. This chain's CDR3 is CAWSTGQGASPQHF. The CDR3 bases that were read are TGTGCCTGGAGTACCGGACAGGGGGCGTCGCCC. The genes are TRBV30 and TRBJ1-5; 11 nucleotides line up with TRBD1. The read terminates 3 residues ahead of where the CDR3 ends, so the germline J gene completes it. V lost 2 bases, J lost 9 bases, and 6 bases stayed unmatched. CDR3 length: 14 amino acids. Germline V gene lookup returns CDR1 GTSNPN and CDR2 SVGIG (reference sequence).

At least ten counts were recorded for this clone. CDR3 DNA (partial): TGTGCCAGCAGTACAACCCGACAGGGCGGGAACACTGAA. It codes for CASSTTRQGGNTE. The complete CDR3 sequence is CASSTTRQGGNTEAFF. This rearrangement joins TRBV2 to TRBJ1-1, with TRBD1 matching 7 bases. The read falls 3 residues short of the CDR3 end, and the missing part is taken from the germline J gene. CDR3 length: 16 residues. Germline lookup yields CDR1 SNHLY and CDR2 FYNNEI. The ends lost 5 bases at V and 1 base at J; junction bases unmatched: 10. The full variable domain, with the rest looked up from reference TRBV2 and TRBJ1-1, is EPEVTQTPSHQVTQMGQEVILRCVPISNHLYFYWYRQILGQKVEFLVSFYNNEISEKSEIFDDQFSVERPDGSNFTLKIRSTKLEDSAMYFCASSTTRQGGNTEAFFGQGTRLTVV.

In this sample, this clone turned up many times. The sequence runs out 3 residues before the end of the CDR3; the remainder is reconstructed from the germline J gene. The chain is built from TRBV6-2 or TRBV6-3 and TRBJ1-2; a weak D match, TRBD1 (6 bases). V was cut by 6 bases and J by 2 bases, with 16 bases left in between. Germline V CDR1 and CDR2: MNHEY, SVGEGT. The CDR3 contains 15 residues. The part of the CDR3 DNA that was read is TGTGCCAGCAGACAGGGCACCCTCAAGAACTATGGC. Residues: CASRQGTLKNYG. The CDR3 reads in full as CASRQGTLKNYGYTF.

CDR3 region: CASSPGQGEQYF. CDR3 bases read: TGCGCCAGCAGCCCGGGACAGGGCGAG. The V and J genes are TRBV5-1 and TRBJ2-7, with TRBD1 matching 9 bases. The read ends 3 residues early relative to the CDR3; the germline J gene fills the gap. This CDR3 region has 12 residues. V was pared by 4 bases and J by 6 bases, with 2 bases of the junction left unmatched. From germline, CDR1 is SGHRS and CDR2 YFSETQ.

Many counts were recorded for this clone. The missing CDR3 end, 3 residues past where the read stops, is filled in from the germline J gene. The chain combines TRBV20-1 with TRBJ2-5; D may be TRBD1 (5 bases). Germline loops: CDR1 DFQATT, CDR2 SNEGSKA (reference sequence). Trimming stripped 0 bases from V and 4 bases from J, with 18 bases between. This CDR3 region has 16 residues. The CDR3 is CSARDPGRVVGETQYF. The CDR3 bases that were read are TGCAGTGCTAGAGATCCGGGCAGGGTGGTTGGAGAGACC.

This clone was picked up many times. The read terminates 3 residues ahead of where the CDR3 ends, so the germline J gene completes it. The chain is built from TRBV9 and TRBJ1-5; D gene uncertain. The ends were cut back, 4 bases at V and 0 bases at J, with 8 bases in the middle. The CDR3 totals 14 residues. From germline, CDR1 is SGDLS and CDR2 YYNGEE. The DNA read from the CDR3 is TGTGCCAGCAGCCCAACAGTTAGCAATCAGCCC. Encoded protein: CASSPTVSNQP. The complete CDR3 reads CASSPTVSNQPQHF. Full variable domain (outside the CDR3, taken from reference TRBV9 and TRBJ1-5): DSGVTQTPKHLITATGQRVTLRCSPRSGDLSVYWYQQSLDQGLQFLIQYYNGEERAKGNILERFSAQQFPDLHSELNLSSLELGDSALYFCASSPTVSNQPQHFGDGTRLSIL.